What follows are 30 T cell receptor beta chains derived from one specimen sequenced in a study of OX40 agonist ivuxolimab in advanced cancers. Repertoires were generated with immunoSEQ multiplex PCR, while TCRdb's copy carries only in-frame clones and drops some. The sample holds 30,000 to 35,000 clones; more than 70% are singletons and the top ten take around 35%. This specimen consisted of CD4+ or CD8+ T cells sorted from blood, obtained in a trial of the OX40 agonist ivuxolimab. The receptors stem from an adult with an advanced solid tumor such as melanoma, head and neck, liver or kidney cancer.

The genes are TRBV7-9 and TRBJ2-1; the match to TRBD2 covers 7 bases. The CDR3 sequence is 12 residues long. After removal of 0 bases from V and 11 bases from J, the junction contained 1 base not matched to a gene. Germline loops: CDR1 SEHNR, CDR2 FQNEAQ (reference sequence). Written as DNA, the CDR3 is TGTGCCAGCAGCTTAGCGGGAGGGCAGCAGTTCTTC. Translated: CASSLAGGQQFF.

The rearrangement links TRBV19 to TRBJ2-2; no firm D call. Between the trimmed V and J ends, which lost 3 bases and 6 bases, there was a span of 17 bases. Germline lookup yields CDR1 LNHDA and CDR2 SQIVND (reference sequence). The CDR3 spans 16 residues. CDR3 in DNA: TGTGCCAGTAGTATTTTCGGCAGTGCGGTTGCCGGGGAGCTGTTTTTT. This translates into CASSIFGSAVAGELFF.

The chain is built from TRBV4-1 and TRBJ2-7; D is undetermined. V shed 1 base and J shed 1 base, with 11 bases lying between them. Per the germline V gene, CDR1 is MGHRA and CDR2 is YSYEKL. The CDR3 length is 15 residues. CDR3 coding DNA: TGCGCCAGCAGCCAAGCGCCTACAGATTCCTACGAGCAGTACTTC. As protein: CASSQAPTDSYEQYF.

The CDR3 DNA reads as TGTGCCAGCAGCCAAGATGGGACGGGACAGGGGTCCTCAACTAATGAAAAACTGTTTTTT. The encoded protein is CASSQDGTGQGSSTNEKLFF. The chain has TRBV4-2 and TRBJ1-4; TRBD1 aligns across 10 bases. CDR3 size: 20 residues. Germline values: CDR1 LGHNA, CDR2 YNFKEQ. V lost 0 bases and J lost 0; bases outside the gene matches: 10.

The chain has TRBV27 and TRBJ1-2, with unresolved D. Germline V gene lookup returns CDR1 MNHEY and CDR2 SMNVEV (reference sequence). Trimming stripped 6 bases from V and 4 bases from J, with 12 bases between. The CDR3 runs to 13 residues. The CDR3 sequence is CASRGTPLYGYTF. DNA for the CDR3: TGTGCCAGCAGGGGAACACCGCTCTATGGCTACACCTTC.

The chain links TRBV19 to TRBJ1-1; tentatively, D is TRBD1 (6 bases). Trimming shortened V by 5 bases and J by 5 bases, and 12 bases separated the two germline ends. The CDR3 loop spans 13 amino acids. The germline gives CDR1 LNHDA, CDR2 SQIVND (reference sequence). The DNA of the CDR3 is TGTGCCAGTAGTCTACAGGGTGAAACTGAAGCTTTCTTT. Translation gives CASSLQGETEAFF.

This chain joins TRBV5-1 and TRBJ1-3; tentative D call: TRBD1 (5 bases). V lost 0 bases and J lost 0, with 19 bases in between. The V gene's germline CDR1 is SGHRS and CDR2 YFSETQ. This CDR3 is built from 19 residues. The CDR3 loop is CASSLEGLPVADSGNTIYF. The CDR3 DNA reads as TGCGCCAGCAGCTTGGAGGGGCTACCGGTAGCAGACTCTGGAAACACCATATATTTT.

The CDR3 coding sequence is TGTGCCCCCCGGACAGTCGGCAATCAGCCCCAGCATTTT. Amino acid sequence: CAPRTVGNQPQHF. V gene TRBV12-2 combines with J gene TRBJ1-5; the table assigns TRBD1, which was not confirmed against the DNA. TRBV12-2 is a pseudogene locus. The length of the CDR3 is 13 residues.

The V call is TRBV29-1, the J call TRBJ2-7; 7 positions match TRBD1. The CDR3 has 12 residues. The junction had 2 bases not matched to a gene; V was cut back by 6 bases and J by 0 bases. Germline assignment: CDR1 SQVTM and CDR2 ANQGSEA. The CDR3 sequence is CSVRDSSYEQYF. The CDR3 region has the DNA TGCAGCGTCCGGGACAGCTCCTACGAGCAGTACTTC.

This clone was observed a few times. The chain combines TRBV16 with TRBJ2-7; D perhaps matches TRBD1 (6 bases). The germline CDR1 and CDR2 sequences are KGHSY and FQNENV. The CDR3 is 14 amino acids. The V end was cut by 4 bases, the J end by 2 bases, with 12 bases between. The CDR3 region has the DNA TGTGCCAGCAGCCCCACGACAGGACCCTACGAGCAGTACTTC. It yields the protein CASSPTTGPYEQYF.

V usage is TRBV7-7 and J usage is TRBJ2-7; 13 bases are a match to TRBD2. The CDR3 has 16 amino acids. Germline CDR1 and CDR2: SSHAT and FNYEAQ (reference sequence). The ends lost 5 bases at V and 2 bases at J; junction bases unmatched: 6. The CDR3 nucleotides read TGTGCCAGCAGCCCATGGACTAGCGGGGGACCCTACGAGCAGTACTTC. The encoded protein is CASSPWTSGGPYEQYF.

The table lists this clone with a count of one. This chain connects TRBV7-9 to TRBJ2-7, with 7 bases matching TRBD2. Germline lookup yields CDR1 SEHNR and CDR2 FQNEAQ (reference sequence). The CDR3 consists of 11 residues. Unmatched junction bases numbered 3, after V lost 8 bases and J lost 5 bases. CDR3 DNA: TGTGCCAGCGGGAGGGTCAACGAGCAGTACTTC. The encoded protein is CASGRVNEQYF.

The chain combines TRBV5-4 with TRBJ2-5; TRBD1 matches 8 bases. Trimming at V came to 4 bases and at J to 2 bases, leaving 7 bases not matched to a gene. The CDR3 runs to 15 residues. Per the germline V gene, CDR1 is SGHNT and CDR2 is YYREEE (reference sequence). Written as DNA, the CDR3 is TGTGCCAGCAGCCCAGAGGACAGGGAACAAGAGACCCAGTACTTC. Protein product: CASSPEDREQETQYF.

The chain uses TRBV9 and TRBJ1-3; no definite D call. The CDR3 runs 13 residues. The V gene's germline CDR1 is SGDLS and CDR2 YYNGEE. Trimming shortened V by 3 bases and J by 4 bases, and 8 bases separated the two germline ends. The CDR3 region is CASSGKVGNTIYF. CDR3 nucleotides: TGTGCCAGCAGCGGAAAAGTGGGAAACACCATATATTTT.

The chain recombines TRBV30 with TRBJ1-1; D remains ambiguous. Germline V lookup: CDR1 GTSNPN, CDR2 SVGIG (reference sequence). The CDR3 is 12 amino acids. Trimming shortened V by 2 bases and J by 8 bases, and 12 bases separated the two germline ends. Written as DNA, the CDR3 is TGTGCCTGGAGTAGGATGGAGTGGGAAGCTTTCTTT. It is translated as CAWSRMEWEAFF.

V gene TRBV7-9 combines with J gene TRBJ2-1, with no clear D. Trimming cost V 1 base and J 4 bases, with 11 bases left between them. Germline loops: CDR1 SEHNR, CDR2 FQNEAQ (reference sequence). The CDR3 is 15 amino acids. The CDR3 nucleotides are TGTGCCAGCAGCTTAGTCCAGTTTCCGTACAATGAGCAGTTCTTC. Residues: CASSLVQFPYNEQFF.

The rearrangement uses TRBV5-1 and TRBJ1-2; 8 bases match TRBD1. The length of the CDR3 is 15 residues. Per the germline V gene, CDR1 is SGHRS and CDR2 is YFSETQ. The J segment lost 4 bases and the V segment lost 4 bases, leaving 9 bases of the junction unmatched. This chain's CDR3 is CASSLGQGGIYGYTF. In DNA form, the CDR3 reads TGCGCCAGCAGCCTTGGACAGGGTGGCATCTATGGCTACACCTTC.

V is TRBV4-1 and J is TRBJ1-3; the match to TRBD1 covers 7 bases. The CDR3 runs to 16 residues. Per germline, CDR1 MGHRA and CDR2 YSYEKL. Trimming removed 0 bases from V and 0 bases from J; junction bases left unmatched: 2. The CDR3 DNA is TGCGCCAGCAGCCAAGATCGGACAGGCTCTGGAAACACCATATATTTT. It codes for CASSQDRTGSGNTIYF.

The chain combines TRBV9 with TRBJ2-3; 9 bases agree with TRBD1. This CDR3 contains 16 residues. The germline V gene has CDR1 SGDLS and CDR2 YYNGEE. The V gene end was trimmed by 3 bases and the J gene end by 2 bases; junction bases not matched to a gene: 7. CDR3 residues: CASSGSTGGYTDTQYF. For the CDR3, the DNA is TGTGCCAGCAGCGGGTCGACAGGGGGTTACACAGATACGCAGTATTTT.

This chain uses TRBV2 with TRBJ2-2, with D tentatively TRBD1 (6 bases). Trimming stripped 2 bases from V and 0 bases from J, with 10 bases between. Germline CDR1 and CDR2: SNHLY and FYNNEI. The CDR3 totals 16 residues. The CDR3 coding sequence is TGTGCCAGCAGTGAATGGGACAACGCGAACACCGGGGAGCTGTTTTTT. Translating it yields CASSEWDNANTGELFF. The full variable domain, rest sourced from reference TRBV2 and TRBJ2-2, is EPEVTQTPSHQVTQMGQEVILRCVPISNHLYFYWYRQILGQKVEFLVSFYNNEISEKSEIFDDQFSVERPDGSNFTLKIRSTKLEDSAMYFCASSEWDNANTGELFFGEGSRLTVL.

The chain combines TRBV15 with TRBJ1-2; D is undetermined. Germline loops: CDR1 LNHNV, CDR2 YYDKDF (reference sequence). This CDR3 has 15 amino acids. Trimming took 0 bases from V and 0 from J, leaving 8 bases between them. In nucleotides, the CDR3 is TGTGCCACCAGCAGAGACCGGACCTCTAACTATGGCTACACCTTC. This sequence encodes CATSRDRTSNYGYTF.

The CDR3 DNA is TGCAGTGCTAGTACAGGGGCCTCCCGGCATTTT. Encoded protein: CSASTGASRHF. The rearrangement links TRBV20-1 to TRBJ1-5; 7 bases map to TRBD1. J lost 15 bases, V lost 3 bases, and 8 bases had no gene match. The CDR3 is made up of 11 amino acids. Germline V gene lookup returns CDR1 DFQATT and CDR2 SNEGSKA (reference sequence).

V and J are TRBV7-9 and TRBJ2-7; no reliable D call. This CDR3 region has 12 residues. Germline V lookup: CDR1 SEHNR, CDR2 FQNEAQ (reference sequence). Trimming left V 2 bases short and J 6 bases short, with 8 bases between. CDR3 in DNA: TGTGCCAGCAGCTTATACGTCGCCGAGCAGTACTTC. It codes for CASSLYVAEQYF.

The chain is built from TRBV29-1 and TRBJ2-2; D call uncertain. This CDR3 has 14 amino acids. Trimming took off 4 bases at V and 4 bases at J, with 13 bases between the two ends. Looked up from germline, CDR1 is SQVTM and CDR2 is ANQGSEA. The CDR3 here is CSVVPSDGTGELFF. In nucleotides, the CDR3 is TGCAGCGTTGTCCCCAGCGACGGCACCGGGGAGCTGTTTTTT.

The chain combines TRBV28 with TRBJ2-1; perhaps D is TRBD1 or TRBD2 (5 bases each). V lost 1 base, J lost 9 bases, and 16 bases lay in between. In germline, CDR1 is MDHEN, CDR2 SYDVKM. The CDR3 is 15 residues long. This CDR3 reads CASSLLRGAMGEQFF. CDR3 nucleotides: TGTGCCAGCAGTTTATTAAGAGGGGCTATGGGTGAGCAGTTCTTC.

The rearrangement links TRBV29-1 to TRBJ2-7; D is possibly TRBD1 (6 bases). The CDR3 has 12 amino acids. Per germline, CDR1 SQVTM and CDR2 ANQGSEA. The V end was cut by 7 bases, the J end by 3 bases, with 13 bases between. CDR3 nucleotide sequence: TGCAGCGCCGAGGGGGACGGCTACGAGCAGTACTTC. Translated, it gives CSAEGDGYEQYF.

CDR3 residues: CASSQGLTNEQYF. The CDR3 bases are TGTGCCAGCAGTCAGGGACTAACAAACGAGCAGTACTTC. The gene calls are TRBV27 and TRBJ2-7; 7 bases align to TRBD2. The CDR3 contains 13 residues. The V gene's germline CDR1 is MNHEY and CDR2 SMNVEV (reference sequence). After removal of 5 bases from V and 5 bases from J, the junction contained 6 bases not matched to a gene.

The V and J genes are TRBV11-2 and TRBJ1-1, with D hard to call. The germline V gene encodes CDR1 SGHAT and CDR2 FQNNGV. The CDR3 length is 15 residues. V was trimmed by 5 bases and J by 0 bases, leaving 13 bases between them. The CDR3 is CASSEARRMNTEAFF. CDR3 nucleotide sequence: TGTGCCAGCAGCGAGGCTCGACGGATGAACACTGAAGCTTTCTTT.

The gene calls are TRBV10-2 and TRBJ2-3; TRBD2 matches at 15 bases. Per germline, CDR1 WSHSY and CDR2 SAAADI. The V gene end was trimmed by 2 bases and the J gene end by 5 bases; junction bases not matched to a gene: 11. The CDR3 is made up of 19 amino acids. CDR3 bases: TGCGCCAGCAGTGAGCCCTACGGACTAGCGGGAGGGCGAAGAGATACGCAGTATTTT. Translating gives CASSEPYGLAGGRRDTQYF.

This chain links TRBV29-1 with TRBJ2-7, with D possibly matching TRBD2 (6 bases). CDR3 length: 14 residues. V lost 6 bases, J lost 1 base, and 16 bases lay in between. Germline V lookup: CDR1 SQVTM, CDR2 ANQGSEA. CDR3 amino acids: CSVPGGGGSYEQYF. DNA of the CDR3: TGCAGCGTACCCGGAGGAGGAGGGTCCTACGAGCAGTACTTC.